These 12 T cell receptor beta chains originate from one sample sequenced in a study of blood T cell repertoires in COVID-19. The assay was immunoSEQ multiplex PCR, and TCRdb's table has in-frame clones only and misses some. The table records 75,000 to 80,000 clones, around 83% of them present only once. Material: peripheral blood. All receptors derive from a man aged 55-75 years with COVID-19, enrolled during active disease.

In the case of this clone: The same CDR3 can be traced to other DNA sequences in this sample. The V call is TRBV5-1, the J call TRBJ2-5; tentative D call: TRBD2 (6 bases). The CDR3 consists of 14 residues. The germline CDR1 and CDR2 sequences are SGHRS and YFSETQ. The germline V and J ends were trimmed by 0 bases and 5 bases, with 11 bases remaining between them. CDR3 sequence: CASSLAGGEETQYF. In nucleotides, the CDR3 is TGCGCCAGCAGCTTGGCCGGGGGAGAGGAGACCCAGTACTTC. Variable domain in full (rest from reference TRBV5-1 and TRBJ2-5): KAGVTQTPRYLIKTRGQQVTLSCSPISGHRSVSWYQQTPGQGLQFLFEYFSETQRNKGNFPGRFSGRQFSNSRSEMNVSTLELGDSALYLCASSLAGGEETQYFGPGTRLLVL.

This sequence joins TRBV2 and TRBJ2-7; 7 bases fit TRBD1. The CDR3 extends over 15 amino acids. The trim removed 7 bases at V and 6 bases at J, leaving 15 bases unmatched. Germline lookup yields CDR1 SNHLY and CDR2 FYNNEI. The CDR3 is CASTLIPTGEGEQYF. CDR3 coding DNA: TGTGCCAGCACCCTAATCCCCACAGGGGAAGGCGAGCAGTACTTC.

The chain employs TRBV5-1 and TRBJ1-5; D is unresolved. The CDR3 has 15 residues. V lost 1 base to trimming and J lost 0 bases, with 8 bases between them. Germline assignment: CDR1 SGHRS and CDR2 YFSETQ. CDR3 sequence: CASSLIGNSNQPQHF. The CDR3 DNA follows: TGCGCCAGCAGCTTGATCGGGAATAGCAATCAGCCCCAGCATTTT.

This chain joins TRBV27 and TRBJ1-4; no reliable D call. The ends were cut back, 6 bases at V and 8 bases at J, with 10 bases in the middle. CDR1 is MNHEY, CDR2 SMNVEV, per germline (reference sequence). CDR3 length: 12 amino acids. CDR3 in DNA: TGTGCCAGCAGGAGTAACGAGGAAAAACTGTTTTTT. Translated, it gives CASRSNEEKLFF.

The V call is TRBV3-1 (or the pseudogene TRBV3-2), the J call TRBJ1-4; no clear D gene. The germline V and J ends were trimmed by 4 bases and 5 bases, with 11 bases remaining between them. Germline-derived CDR1 and CDR2 are LGHDT and YNNKEL (reference sequence). This CDR3 is built from 14 residues. CDR3 nucleotide sequence: TGTGCCAGCAGCCCCCGGACTTCCAATGAAAAACTGTTTTTT. Encoded protein: CASSPRTSNEKLFF.

CDR3 sequence (DNA): TGTGCCAGCAGCCCGCCACAGGGGCTGAACACTGAAGCTTTCTTT. It codes for CASSPPQGLNTEAFF. The chain is built from TRBV5-4 and TRBJ1-1, with 7 positions matching TRBD1. The CDR3 sequence is 15 residues long. J gave up 0 bases and V 4 bases, and 6 bases lay outside the gene matches. Per the germline V gene, CDR1 is SGHNT and CDR2 is YYREEE (reference sequence).

This sequence joins TRBV20-1 and TRBJ2-6; D uncertain. V dropped 3 bases and J dropped 0 bases, with 6 bases sitting between them. Germline V gene lookup returns CDR1 DFQATT and CDR2 SNEGSKA (reference sequence). The CDR3 totals 14 residues. Here the CDR3 DNA reads TGCAGTGCTAGTATCCGCTCTGGGGCCAACGTCCTGACTTTC. Encoded protein: CSASIRSGANVLTF.

The rearrangement uses TRBV29-1 and TRBJ1-1, with D possibly TRBD1 on 6 matching bases. The V end was cut by 7 bases, the J end by 2 bases, with 14 bases between. There are 13 residues in the CDR3. From germline, CDR1 is SQVTM and CDR2 ANQGSEA. The CDR3 loop is CSAKGQFNTEAFF. The CDR3 DNA reads TGCAGCGCCAAAGGACAGTTTAACACTGAAGCTTTCTTT.

The V and J genes are TRBV4-2 and TRBJ1-5, with 8 bases fitting TRBD1. V shed 6 bases, J shed 4 bases, and the junction held 5 bases outside the gene matches. This CDR3 is 14 amino acids long. The V gene's germline CDR1 is LGHNA and CDR2 YNFKEQ. The CDR3 here is CASSLDRANQPQHF. CDR3 DNA: TGTGCCAGCAGTTTGGACAGGGCGAATCAGCCCCAGCATTTT.

This chain uses TRBV29-1 with TRBJ1-6; D possibly corresponds to TRBD1 (6 bases). V was shortened by 5 bases and J by 8 bases, with 10 bases between the two germline ends. The germline gives CDR1 SQVTM, CDR2 ANQGSEA. There are 12 residues in the CDR3. The CDR3 nucleotides read TGCAGCGTTTCAAAGGGGGATTCACCCCTCCACTTT. Encoded protein: CSVSKGDSPLHF. The full variable domain, rest sourced from reference TRBV29-1 and TRBJ1-6, is SAVISQKPSRDICQRGTSLTIQCQVDSQVTMMFWYRQQPGQSLTLIATANQGSEATYESGFVIDKFPISRPNLTFSTLTVSNMSPEDSSIYLCSVSKGDSPLHFGNGTRLTVT.

The chain has TRBV30 and TRBJ2-7, with TRBD2 identical over 11 bases. The CDR3 runs 15 residues. The V gene end was trimmed by 1 base and the J gene end by 4 bases; junction bases not matched to a gene: 6. Per germline, CDR1 GTSNPN and CDR2 SVGIG (reference sequence). The CDR3 DNA sequence: TGTGCCTGGAGTGATACCGGGACTAGCGGATACGAGCAGTACTTC. Translated, it gives CAWSDTGTSGYEQYF. The variable domain in full, completed from reference TRBV30 and TRBJ2-7, reads SQTIHQWPATLVQPVGSPLSLECTVEGTSNPNLYWYRQAAGRGLQLLFYSVGIGQISSEVPQNLSASRPQDRQFILSSKKLLLSDSGFYLCAWSDTGTSGYEQYFGPGTRLTVT.

The chain couples TRBV5-5 to TRBJ2-1, with TRBD2 matching over 7 bases. Germline V lookup: CDR1 SGHKS, CDR2 YYEKEE (reference sequence). CDR3 length equals 15 residues. The V and J ends lost 3 bases and 3 bases, in that order; junction bases with no gene match: 6. The CDR3 loop reads CASSSERGNYNEQFF. The CDR3 nucleotides read TGTGCCAGCAGCTCTGAGCGGGGAAACTACAATGAGCAGTTCTTC.